This T cell receptor (beta chain) stems from a study of regulatory T cells in long-lasting Graves disease. Time point here: persistent/refractory GD, antithyroid drugs over 5 years with positive TRAb. PBMC-extracted RNA yielded the TCR library. Combining iRepertoire HTBI primers with Arm-PCR of CDR3 regions, the authors built TCR beta libraries. Each CDR3 protein is one row after TCRdb ran MiXCR on the multiplex PCR reads. The sample records 350,000 to 500,000 distinct CDR3 sequences, roughly a fifth being singletons. The sequenced sample was peripheral blood mononuclear cells (PBMCs), obtained when the disease was refractory, from a patient treated with antithyroid drugs. This TCR came from a female donor with Graves disease.

CDR3 loop: CASSQRDDYGYTF. The DNA of the CDR3 is TGTGCCAGCAGCCAGCGGGACGACTATGGCTACACCTTC. This chain links TRBV3-1 with TRBJ1-2; D may be TRBD1 (5 bases). Between the trimmed V and J ends, which lost 3 bases and 3 bases, there was a span of 8 bases. The CDR3 has 13 residues. CDR1 is LGHDT and CDR2 is YNNKEL in the germline V gene (reference sequence).